Presented here are 21 T cell receptor beta chains from one specimen sequenced in a study of shared clonotypes between healthy human individuals. The repertoire was sequenced with immunoSEQ multiplex PCR; TCRdb's copy has only in-frame clones and lacks some. The table shows about 470,000 clones, with roughly 77% occurring only once. The sequenced sample consisted of PBMCs. The source is a woman in her 40s in good health. Some clones in this sample may be carry-over from other donors' samples.

The chain recombines TRBV9 with TRBJ2-4, with TRBD2 matching 8 bases. The CDR3 runs to 15 residues. With 0 bases clipped from V and 6 bases from J, the junction kept 5 bases outside the gene matches. The germline CDR1 and CDR2 sequences are SGDLS and YYNGEE. The CDR3 here is CASSVGVSGANIQYF. The CDR3 bases are TGTGCCAGCAGCGTAGGGGTTAGCGGGGCAAACATTCAGTACTTC.

The chain uses TRBV2 and TRBJ1-1; TRBD1 might be the D (6 bases). CDR1 is SNHLY and CDR2 is FYNNEI in the germline V gene. V was cut by 1 base and J by 4 bases, with 7 bases left in between. The CDR3 extends over 13 amino acids. The CDR3 DNA is TGTGCCAGCAGTGAAGAAGGGGGCACTGAAGCTTTCTTT. Translated: CASSEEGGTEAFF.

This clone has just one count. At one of its ends the junction is not consistent with the germline gene, which may arise from a read error. The V call is TRBV27, the J call TRBJ2-1; TRBD2 aligns across 14 bases. From germline, CDR1 is MNHEY and CDR2 SMNVEV (reference sequence). This CDR3 region has 15 residues. CDR3: CASSGTSGGYNEQFF. The CDR3 region has the DNA TGCGCCAGCAGTGGGACTAGCGGGGGTTACAATGAGCAGTTCTTC.

For this clone: Distinct nucleotide sequences in the sample also encode this CDR3. The J gene is TRBJ2-7, the V gene TRBV27, with a possible D match to TRBD2 (6 bases). The CDR3 has 13 residues. Trimming pared 6 bases from V and 3 bases from J, leaving 12 bases between. Germline V gives CDR1 MNHEY, CDR2 SMNVEV (reference sequence). CDR3 nucleotide sequence: TGTGCCAGCAGCCTCGTCGGGGGCTACGAGCAGTACTTC. This sequence encodes CASSLVGGYEQYF.

This sequence joins TRBV5-1 and TRBJ2-5; TRBD1 aligns across 8 bases. Germline loops: CDR1 SGHRS, CDR2 YFSETQ. The CDR3 extends over 13 amino acids. J gave up 2 bases and V 4 bases, and 1 base lay outside the gene matches. This chain's CDR3 is CASSGQGQETQYF. CDR3 nucleotides: TGCGCCAGCAGCGGACAGGGTCAAGAGACCCAGTACTTC.

The J gene is TRBJ2-7, the V gene TRBV5-1, with TRBD1 matching over 9 bases. This CDR3 region has 16 residues. Looked up from germline, CDR1 is SGHRS and CDR2 is YFSETQ. The J segment lost 0 bases and the V segment lost 2 bases, leaving 6 bases of the junction unmatched. The CDR3, as DNA: TGCGCCAGCAGCTTTTACGGGACAGGGAGCTCCTACGAGCAGTACTTC. This gives the protein CASSFYGTGSSYEQYF. Based on the CDR3 plus reference TRBV5-1 and TRBJ2-7, the full variable domain is KAGVTQTPRYLIKTRGQQVTLSCSPISGHRSVSWYQQTPGQGLQFLFEYFSETQRNKGNFPGRFSGRQFSNSRSEMNVSTLELGDSALYLCASSFYGTGSSYEQYFGPGTRLTVT.

J is TRBJ2-3 and V is TRBV4-1; the match to TRBD2 covers 11 bases. The CDR3 has 16 residues. Germline trimming cut 0 bases from V and 3 bases from J; bases unmatched to any gene: 2. Germline V gene data show CDR1 as MGHRA and CDR2 as YSYEKL. In DNA form, the CDR3 reads TGCGCCAGCAGCCAAGAACTAGCGGGAGTGACAGATACGCAGTATTTT. It is translated as CASSQELAGVTDTQYF.

This clone appeared a single time. The chain joins TRBV28 to TRBJ1-1, with D uncertain. Trimming removed 5 bases from V and 4 bases from J, with 11 bases in between. The CDR3 is 13 residues long. Germline values: CDR1 MDHEN, CDR2 SYDVKM. The CDR3 here is CASSRRRVTEAFF. CDR3 in DNA: TGTGCCAGCAGTCGGCGGAGGGTCACTGAAGCTTTCTTT.

The chain carries TRBV6-6 and TRBJ2-1; D is uncertain. The CDR3 totals 12 residues. Germline V lookup: CDR1 MNHNY, CDR2 SVGAGI (reference sequence). This CDR3 is CAIGTENNEQFF. CDR3 DNA: TGTGCAATCGGTACCGAGAACAATGAGCAGTTCTTC.

By sample fraction, this clone is medium-sized. The chain has TRBV2 and TRBJ1-2; 11 nucleotides match TRBD1. The germline V gene encodes CDR1 SNHLY and CDR2 FYNNEI. CDR3 length: 17 amino acids. V lost 3 bases and J lost 5; bases outside the gene matches: 11. The chain's CDR3 is CASSEFGTGGSSYGYTF. Written as DNA, the CDR3 is TGTGCCAGCAGTGAGTTTGGGACAGGGGGATCGAGTTATGGCTACACCTTC.

The V gene is TRBV9, the J gene TRBJ2-3, with 14 bases identical to TRBD2. This CDR3 spans 17 amino acids. Germline CDR1 SGDLS, CDR2 YYNGEE. With 3 bases clipped from V and 4 bases from J, the junction kept 7 bases outside the gene matches. The CDR3 reads CASSGGGLAGGADTQYF. DNA for the CDR3: TGTGCCAGCAGCGGGGGTGGACTAGCGGGAGGTGCAGATACGCAGTATTTT.

The J gene is TRBJ2-1, the V gene TRBV4-1, with 8 bases fitting TRBD2. CDR3 length equals 13 residues. The junction had 1 base not matched to a gene; V was cut back by 4 bases and J by 5 bases. Germline CDR1 reads MGHRA; CDR2 reads YSYEKL. CDR3 region: CASSRGLDNEQFF. CDR3 sequence (DNA): TGCGCCAGCAGCCGGGGACTAGACAATGAGCAGTTCTTC.

This rearrangement joins TRBV15 to TRBJ2-7, with D perhaps given as TRBD1 or TRBD2 (5 bases each). With 0 bases removed from V and 5 bases from J, the gap between germline ends came to 8 bases. Germline CDR1 is LNHNV and CDR2 is YYDKDF (reference sequence). The CDR3 has 13 residues. The DNA of the CDR3 is TGTGCCACCAGCAGAGATCTGGGGGACGAGCAGTACTTC. As protein: CATSRDLGDEQYF.

The chain recombines TRBV5-4 with TRBJ2-7; D not certain. Trimming left V 4 bases short and J 0 bases short, with 8 bases between. The CDR3 runs 13 residues. Germline V CDR1 and CDR2: SGHNT, YYREEE (reference sequence). CDR3 protein: CASSETHSYEQYF. The CDR3 bases are TGTGCCAGCAGCGAGACACACTCCTACGAGCAGTACTTC.

The chain carries TRBV7-6 and TRBJ2-1; D not resolved. V was trimmed by 5 bases and J by 5 bases, leaving 16 bases between them. This CDR3 has 15 amino acids. CDR1 is SGHVS, CDR2 FNYEAQ, per germline. The DNA for the CDR3 is TGTGCCAGCAGCCCGCTTGCCTCTTTAAACAATGAGCAGTTCTTC. It yields the protein CASSPLASLNNEQFF.

The chain carries TRBV28 and TRBJ2-5, with TRBD2 matching 11 bases. The CDR3 contains 15 residues. V was clipped by 5 bases and J by 4 bases; unmatched bases: 6. Looked up from germline, CDR1 is MDHEN and CDR2 is SYDVKM. The CDR3 coding sequence is TGTGCCAGCAGTACCCGTAGCGGGAGGGTAGAGACCCAGTACTTC. Its protein product is CASSTRSGRVETQYF.

On this clone itself: This sequence may be a read error, since a much larger clone differs from it by one base. The chain links TRBV5-6 to TRBJ1-5; TRBD1 agrees at 8 bases. Germline V gives CDR1 SGHDT, CDR2 YYEEEE. CDR3 length: 14 amino acids. V was pared by 0 bases and J by 4 bases, with 0 bases of the junction left unmatched. The CDR3 bases are TGTGCCAGCAGCTTGGGGACAGGGAATCAGCCCCAGCATTTT. This codes for CASSLGTGNQPQHF.

The chain links TRBV5-8 to TRBJ2-7; tentative D call: TRBD1 (7 bases). Trimming pared 2 bases from V and 0 bases from J, leaving 15 bases between. Per germline, CDR1 SGHTS and CDR2 YDEGEE. The CDR3 runs to 16 residues. The CDR3 here is CASSLSTGDFSYEQYF. The CDR3 DNA sequence: TGTGCCAGCAGCTTATCTACAGGGGACTTCTCCTACGAGCAGTACTTC.

V gene TRBV7-9 combines with J gene TRBJ2-5, with 10 positions matching TRBD1. Germline V gives CDR1 SEHNR, CDR2 FQNEAQ (reference sequence). The CDR3 consists of 13 residues. V lost 5 bases and J lost 5; bases outside the gene matches: 2. The CDR3 DNA reads TGTGCCAGCAGCACGGGACAGGGGGAGACCCAGTACTTC. Amino acid sequence: CASSTGQGETQYF.

The V and J genes are TRBV11-3 and TRBJ1-3; D remains ambiguous. This CDR3 has 15 amino acids. Germline lookup yields CDR1 SGHNT and CDR2 YENEEA. Trimming took 1 base from V and 0 from J, leaving 7 bases between them. CDR3 loop: CASSLGAYSGNTIYF. As DNA, the CDR3 is TGTGCCAGCAGCTTAGGGGCCTACTCTGGAAACACCATATATTTT.

The CDR3 loop is CASSESTSGSGGELFF. CDR3 coding DNA: TGCGCCAGCAGTGAGTCAACTAGCGGGAGTGGCGGGGAGCTGTTTTTT. The gene calls are TRBV10-2 and TRBJ2-2, with 11 nucleotides matching TRBD2. Germline V gene lookup returns CDR1 WSHSY and CDR2 SAAADI. V shed 0 bases, J shed 7 bases, and the junction held 4 bases outside the gene matches. CDR3 length equals 16 residues.